These 17 T cell receptor beta chains came from one sample sequenced in a study of cytotoxic CD8 clonotypes in ibrutinib-treated CLL. Profiled with immunoSEQ multiplex PCR; TCRdb holds only in-frame clones, not every one. The table has approximately 45,000 clones, 55% to 80% seen once; the top ten hold around 13%. Sequencing was performed on PBMCs, taken after 12 months of ibrutinib treatment. The receptors shown here come from a human donor with chronic lymphocytic leukemia.

The V and J genes are TRBV18 and TRBJ2-5; D is perhaps TRBD1 (5 bases). Germline V lookup: CDR1 KGHSH, CDR2 LQKENI. The V and J ends lost 1 base and 5 bases respectively, with 23 bases between them. The CDR3 is 18 amino acids. The CDR3 DNA is TGTGCCAGCTCACCACGGTCTGGAACAGGCCCTGGATTGGAGACCCAGTACTTC. It encodes CASSPRSGTGPGLETQYF.

V is TRBV5-1 and J is TRBJ2-7, with D possibly being TRBD1 (6 bases). The CDR3 has 14 residues. V dropped 3 bases and J dropped 5 bases, with 15 bases sitting between them. CDR1 is SGHRS and CDR2 is YFSETQ in the germline V gene. CDR3 DNA sequence: TGCGCCAGCAGCTACAGGGACGGCCCCCACGAGCAGTACTTC. Amino acid sequence: CASSYRDGPHEQYF. Filled out from reference TRBV5-1 and TRBJ2-7, the complete variable domain reads KAGVTQTPRYLIKTRGQQVTLSCSPISGHRSVSWYQQTPGQGLQFLFEYFSETQRNKGNFPGRFSGRQFSNSRSEMNVSTLELGDSALYLCASSYRDGPHEQYFGPGTRLTVT.

The J gene is TRBJ1-5, the V gene TRBV6-5, with D perhaps TRBD1 (6 bases). This CDR3 spans 15 amino acids. Germline CDR1 is MNHEY and CDR2 is SVGAGI. The V end lost 0 bases, the J end lost 4 bases, and 10 bases lay between the germline ends. CDR3 sequence reads: CASSYSLGGNQPQHF. The CDR3 nucleotides are TGTGCCAGCAGTTACTCACTAGGGGGAAATCAGCCCCAGCATTTT.

The rearrangement uses TRBV11-2 and TRBJ1-1, with no clear D. V lost 5 bases, J lost 3 bases, and 13 bases lay in between. This CDR3 has 14 residues. Germline CDR1 is SGHAT and CDR2 is FQNNGV. As DNA, the CDR3 is TGTGCCAGCAGCCGTCAGAATTTGGACACTGAAGCTTTCTTT. Amino acid sequence: CASSRQNLDTEAFF.

The chain employs TRBV29-1 and TRBJ2-7; no reliable D call. The CDR3 contains 11 residues. Germline V lookup: CDR1 SQVTM, CDR2 ANQGSEA. With 5 bases removed from V and 6 bases from J, the gap between germline ends came to 11 bases. For the CDR3, the DNA is TGCAGCGTTTACCACATTACCGAGCAGTACTTC. Translation gives CSVYHITEQYF.

Of note for this clone: Other DNA sequences in this sample translate to the same CDR3. The J gene is TRBJ1-6, the V gene TRBV6-5; D not resolved. Germline CDR1 reads MNHEY; CDR2 reads SVGAGI. Trimming took off 2 bases at V and 5 bases at J, with 4 bases between the two ends. The CDR3 totals 13 residues. The CDR3 nucleotides read TGTGCCAGCAGTTACAGGGATAATTCACCCCTCCACTTT. Translation gives CASSYRDNSPLHF.

This chain links TRBV6-6 with TRBJ1-1, with TRBD1 as a possible D gene (6 bases). This CDR3 has 16 residues. V was cut by 0 bases and J by 6 bases, with 17 bases left in between. The germline CDR1 and CDR2 sequences are MNHNY and SVGAGI (reference sequence). Written as DNA, the CDR3 is TGTGCCAGCAGTTACTCGAGGGGGAACAATAACCCTGAAGCTTTCTTT. Translated, it gives CASSYSRGNNNPEAFF.

V gene TRBV11-1 combines with J gene TRBJ2-6; 10 bases align to TRBD1. Looked up from germline, CDR1 is SGHAT and CDR2 is FQDESV (reference sequence). Trimming took 4 bases from V and 0 from J; bases not matched to a gene: 3. This CDR3 comprises 17 residues. The CDR3 nucleotides are TGTGCCAGCAGCTCCCGGGACAGGGGCTCTGGGGCCAACGTCCTGACTTTC. The encoded protein is CASSSRDRGSGANVLTF.

The V gene is TRBV19, the J gene TRBJ2-4; the D is unclear. The length of the CDR3 is 13 residues. Germline CDR1 is LNHDA and CDR2 is SQIVND (reference sequence). V lost 3 bases, J lost 13 bases, and 16 bases lay in between. The CDR3 is CASSMTPESPQYF. The CDR3 DNA reads TGTGCCAGTAGTATGACACCCGAAAGCCCACAGTACTTC. The complete variable domain, with remaining parts taken from reference TRBV19 and TRBJ2-4, reads DGGITQSPKYLFRKEGQNVTLSCEQNLNHDAMYWYRQDPGQGLRLIYYSQIVNDFQKGDIAEGYSVSREKKESFPLTVTSAQKNPTAFYLCASSMTPESPQYFGAGTRLSVL.

Regarding this clone: The same CDR3 can be traced to other DNA sequences in this sample. The V call is TRBV15, the J call TRBJ1-1, with no clear D. Trimming stripped 4 bases from V and 2 bases from J, with 11 bases between. Germline loops: CDR1 LNHNV, CDR2 YYDKDF (reference sequence). This CDR3 is built from 14 residues. The CDR3 sequence: CATSTRQRNTEAFF. DNA for the CDR3: TGTGCCACCAGCACCCGCCAGAGAAACACTGAAGCTTTCTTT. Drawing the rest from reference TRBV15 and TRBJ1-1, the complete variable domain is DAMVIQNPRYQVTQFGKPVTLSCSQTLNHNVMYWYQQKSSQAPKLLFHYYDKDFNNEADTPDNFQSRRPNTSFCFLDIRSPGLGDTAMYLCATSTRQRNTEAFFGQGTRLTVV.

V and J are TRBV6-5 and TRBJ1-2, with TRBD1 as a possible D gene (6 bases). This CDR3 has 15 amino acids. From germline, CDR1 is MNHEY and CDR2 SVGAGI. With 1 base removed from V and 2 bases from J, the gap between germline ends came to 11 bases. CDR3 coding DNA: TGTGCCAGCAGTTACTTCCCGGGGACAAACTATGGCTACACCTTC. This gives the protein CASSYFPGTNYGYTF.

This chain links TRBV7-2 with TRBJ1-6; the D gene is possibly TRBD1 (6 bases). V was cut by 4 bases and J by 8 bases, with 9 bases left in between. Germline-derived CDR1 and CDR2 are SGHTA and FQGNSA. The CDR3 runs to 13 residues. CDR3 bases: TGTGCCAGCAGCTCCCGACAGGATTCACCCCTCCACTTT. Protein sequence: CASSSRQDSPLHF. The full variable domain, its missing parts supplied by reference TRBV7-2 and TRBJ1-6, is GAGVSQSPSNKVTEKGKDVELRCDPISGHTALYWYRQSLGQGLEFLIYFQGNSAPDKSGLPSDRFSAERTGGSVSTLTIQRTQQEDSAVYLCASSSRQDSPLHFGNGTRLTVT.

This clone has a single count. The DNA for the CDR3 is TGTGCCAGCTCGTCGATGGCAGGAGGGGGCAATTCACCCCTCCACTTT. This encodes CASSSMAGGGNSPLHF. The chain uses TRBV18 and TRBJ1-6; 7 bases line up with TRBD1. This CDR3 contains 16 residues. V gave up 6 bases and J gave up 7 bases; unmatched junction bases: 12. The germline V gene has CDR1 KGHSH and CDR2 LQKENI. The full variable domain, in which reference TRBV18 and TRBJ1-6 provide the parts outside the CDR3, is NAGVMQNPRHLVRRRGQEARLRCSPMKGHSHVYWYRQLPEEGLKFMVYLQKENIIDESGMPKERFSAEFPKEGPSILRIQQVVRGDSAAYFCASSSMAGGGNSPLHFGNGTRLTVT.

This chain joins TRBV15 and TRBJ1-4; maybe TRBD1 (5 bases). Germline V gene sequence: CDR1 LNHNV, CDR2 YYDKDF (reference sequence). This CDR3 is built from 15 residues. The V gene lost 0 bases and the J gene lost 4 bases, with 9 bases spanning the gap. In DNA, the CDR3 is TGTGCCACCAGCAGAGATCCCGGGGGTAATGAAAAACTGTTTTTT. This codes for CATSRDPGGNEKLFF.

The rearrangement joins TRBV4-1 to TRBJ2-6; D possibly corresponds to TRBD1 (5 bases). The V end lost 7 bases, the J end lost 5 bases, and 21 bases lay between the germline ends. The CDR3 has 17 residues. Germline-derived CDR1 and CDR2 are MGHRA and YSYEKL. DNA of the CDR3: TGCGCCAGCAACGACCGCCCAGGGCGACCTTGGGCCAACGTCCTGACTTTC. Translation: CASNDRPGRPWANVLTF.

The chain is built from TRBV5-1 and TRBJ1-6, with D hard to call. V was cut by 0 bases and J by 4 bases, with 11 bases left in between. The CDR3 has 16 amino acids. Germline CDR1 and CDR2: SGHRS and YFSETQ. CDR3 nucleotide sequence: TGCGCCAGCAGCTTGGGCGGGGTTGAATATAATTCACCCCTCCACTTT. Translation gives CASSLGGVEYNSPLHF. The full variable domain, with the rest looked up from reference TRBV5-1 and TRBJ1-6, is KAGVTQTPRYLIKTRGQQVTLSCSPISGHRSVSWYQQTPGQGLQFLFEYFSETQRNKGNFPGRFSGRQFSNSRSEMNVSTLELGDSALYLCASSLGGVEYNSPLHFGNGTRLTVT.

V usage is TRBV27 and J usage is TRBJ2-6; TRBD1 matches at 7 bases. J gave up 0 bases and V 3 bases, and 14 bases lay outside the gene matches. From germline, CDR1 is MNHEY and CDR2 SMNVEV (reference sequence). The CDR3 extends over 20 amino acids. CDR3 loop: CASSLFRDRKLSSGANVLTF. In nucleotides, the CDR3 is TGTGCCAGCAGTTTGTTCCGGGACAGAAAATTAAGCTCTGGGGCCAACGTCCTGACTTTC.